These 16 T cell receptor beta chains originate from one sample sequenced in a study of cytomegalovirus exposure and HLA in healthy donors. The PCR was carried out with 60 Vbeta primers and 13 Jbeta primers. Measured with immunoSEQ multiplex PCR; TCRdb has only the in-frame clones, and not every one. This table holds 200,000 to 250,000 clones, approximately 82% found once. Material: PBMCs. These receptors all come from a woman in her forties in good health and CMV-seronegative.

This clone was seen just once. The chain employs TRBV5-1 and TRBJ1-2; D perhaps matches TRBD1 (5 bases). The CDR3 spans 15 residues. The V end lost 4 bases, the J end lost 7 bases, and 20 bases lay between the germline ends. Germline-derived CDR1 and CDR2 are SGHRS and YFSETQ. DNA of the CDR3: TGCGCCAGCAGCGAGGATACAGGTTATGTTGGTGGCTACACCTTC. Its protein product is CASSEDTGYVGGYTF.

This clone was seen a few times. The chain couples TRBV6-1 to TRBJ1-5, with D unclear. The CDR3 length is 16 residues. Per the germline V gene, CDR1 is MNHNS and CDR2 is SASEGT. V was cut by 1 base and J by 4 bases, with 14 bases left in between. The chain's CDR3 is CASSEEERSWNQPQHF. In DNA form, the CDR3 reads TGTGCCAGCAGTGAAGAGGAGAGGAGCTGGAATCAGCCCCAGCATTTT.

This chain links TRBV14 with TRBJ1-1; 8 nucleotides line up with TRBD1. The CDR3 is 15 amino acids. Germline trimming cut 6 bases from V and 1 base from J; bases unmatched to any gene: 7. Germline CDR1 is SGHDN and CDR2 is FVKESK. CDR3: CASRKTGGENTEAFF. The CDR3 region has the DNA TGTGCCAGCAGGAAAACAGGGGGAGAGAACACTGAAGCTTTCTTT. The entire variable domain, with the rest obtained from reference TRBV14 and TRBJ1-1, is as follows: EAGVTQFPSHSVIEKGQTVTLRCDPISGHDNLYWYRRVMGKEIKFLLHFVKESKQDESGMPNNRFLAERTGGTYSTLKVQPAELEDSGVYFCASRKTGGENTEAFFGQGTRLTVV.

The CDR3 sequence: CASSLARQGGEKLFF. Written as DNA, the CDR3 is TGTGCCAGCAGCTTGGCCAGGCAGGGAGGAGAAAAACTGTTTTTT. The rearrangement links TRBV5-6 to TRBJ1-4; D might be TRBD1 (5 bases). V gave up 0 bases and J gave up 8 bases, with 14 bases separating them. The CDR3 is made up of 15 amino acids. CDR1 SGHDT and CDR2 YYEEEE come from the germline V gene. The full variable domain, with the rest looked up from reference TRBV5-6 and TRBJ1-4, is DAGVTQSPTHLIKTRGQQVTLRCSPKSGHDTVSWYQQALGQGPQFIFQYYEEEERQRGNFPDRFSGHQFPNYSSELNVNALLLGDSALYLCASSLARQGGEKLFFGSGTQLSVL.

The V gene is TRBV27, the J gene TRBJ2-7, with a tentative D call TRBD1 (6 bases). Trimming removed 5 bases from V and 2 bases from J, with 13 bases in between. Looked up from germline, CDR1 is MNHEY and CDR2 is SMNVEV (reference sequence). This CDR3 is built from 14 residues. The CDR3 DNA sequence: TGTGCCAGCAGTCATCAAACAGGGCCCTACGAGCAGTACTTC. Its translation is CASSHQTGPYEQYF.

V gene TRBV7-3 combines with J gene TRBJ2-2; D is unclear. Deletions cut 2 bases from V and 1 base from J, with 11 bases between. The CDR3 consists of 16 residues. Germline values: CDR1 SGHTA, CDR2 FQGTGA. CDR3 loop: CASSLFAEMNTGELFF. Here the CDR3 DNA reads TGTGCCAGCAGCTTATTTGCAGAAATGAACACCGGGGAGCTGTTTTTT.

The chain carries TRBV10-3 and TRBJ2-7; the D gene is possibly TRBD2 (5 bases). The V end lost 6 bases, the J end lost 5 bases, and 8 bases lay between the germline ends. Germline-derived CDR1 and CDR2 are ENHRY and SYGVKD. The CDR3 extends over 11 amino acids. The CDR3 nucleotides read TGTGCCATCAGGGAGGTCGACGAGCAGTACTTC. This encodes CAIREVDEQYF.

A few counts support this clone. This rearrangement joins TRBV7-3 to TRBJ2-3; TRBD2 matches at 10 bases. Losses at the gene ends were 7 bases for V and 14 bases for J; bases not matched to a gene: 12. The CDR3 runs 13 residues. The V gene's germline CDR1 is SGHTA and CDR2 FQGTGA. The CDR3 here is CASTTGAGGPLYF. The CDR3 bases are TGTGCCAGCACTACGGGAGCGGGGGGGCCGCTGTATTTT. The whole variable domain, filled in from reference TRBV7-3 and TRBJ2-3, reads GAGVSQTPSNKVTEKGKYVELRCDPISGHTALYWYRQSLGQGPEFLIYFQGTGAADDSGLPNDRFFAVRPEGSVSTLKIQRTERGDSAVYLCASTTGAGGPLYFGPGTRLTVL.

This CDR3 is CASWWRAGPSGGYGYTF. The CDR3, as DNA: TGTGCCAGCTGGTGGCGGGCAGGGCCCTCCGGGGGCTATGGCTACACCTTC. This rearrangement joins TRBV18 to TRBJ1-2, with D possibly matching TRBD1 (5 bases). V lost 7 bases and J 4 bases, leaving 25 bases between the germline ends. The CDR3 covers 17 residues. Germline CDR1 reads KGHSH; CDR2 reads LQKENI.

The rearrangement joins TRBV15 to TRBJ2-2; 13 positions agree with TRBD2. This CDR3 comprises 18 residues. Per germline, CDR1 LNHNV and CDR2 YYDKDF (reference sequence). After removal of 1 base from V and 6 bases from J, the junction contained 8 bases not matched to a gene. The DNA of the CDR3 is TGTGCCACCAGCAGAGCGATGGTAGGGACTAGCGGGGCCGGGGAGCTGTTTTTT. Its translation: CATSRAMVGTSGAGELFF.

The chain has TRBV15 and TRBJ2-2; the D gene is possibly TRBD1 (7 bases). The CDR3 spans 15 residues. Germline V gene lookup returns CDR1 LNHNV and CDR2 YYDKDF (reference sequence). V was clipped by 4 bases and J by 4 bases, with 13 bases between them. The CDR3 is CATSMEGAATGELFF. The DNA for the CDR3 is TGTGCCACCAGCATGGAGGGGGCGGCCACCGGGGAGCTGTTTTTT.

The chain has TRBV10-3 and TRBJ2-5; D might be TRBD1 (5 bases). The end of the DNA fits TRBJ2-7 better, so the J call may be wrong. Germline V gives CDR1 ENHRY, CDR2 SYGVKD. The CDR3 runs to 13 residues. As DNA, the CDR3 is TGTGCCATCAGTATAGGGGTTTCCTACGAGCAGTACTTC. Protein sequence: CAISIGVSYEQYF.

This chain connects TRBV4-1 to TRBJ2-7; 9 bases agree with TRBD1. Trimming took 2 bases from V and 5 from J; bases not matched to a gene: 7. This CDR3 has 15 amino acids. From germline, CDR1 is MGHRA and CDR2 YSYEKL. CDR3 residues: CASSQPPGQGHEQYF. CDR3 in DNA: TGCGCCAGCAGCCAACCCCCGGGACAGGGCCACGAGCAGTACTTC.

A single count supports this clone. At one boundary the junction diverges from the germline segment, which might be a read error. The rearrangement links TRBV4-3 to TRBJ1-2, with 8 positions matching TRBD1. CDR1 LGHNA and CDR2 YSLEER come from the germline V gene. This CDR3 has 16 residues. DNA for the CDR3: TGCGCCAGCAGTCAAGATAAGCACCAGGGGGCCTATGGCTACACCTTC. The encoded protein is CASSQDKHQGAYGYTF.

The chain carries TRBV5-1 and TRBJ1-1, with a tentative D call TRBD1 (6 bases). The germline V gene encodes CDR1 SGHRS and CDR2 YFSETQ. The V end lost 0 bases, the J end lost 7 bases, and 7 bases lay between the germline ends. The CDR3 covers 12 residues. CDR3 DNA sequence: TGCGCCAGCAGCTTGGAGACAGGTGAAGCTTTCTTT. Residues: CASSLETGEAFF.

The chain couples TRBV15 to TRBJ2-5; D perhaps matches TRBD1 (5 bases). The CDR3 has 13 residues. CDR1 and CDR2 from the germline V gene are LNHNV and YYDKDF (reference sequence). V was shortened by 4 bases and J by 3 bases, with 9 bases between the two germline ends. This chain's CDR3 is CATSTFREETQYF. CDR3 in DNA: TGTGCCACCAGCACCTTCAGGGAAGAGACCCAGTACTTC.